The rows below give T cell receptor beta chains drawn from one sample of a study of blood T cell repertoires in COVID-19. TCRdb keeps only in-frame clones here, not all; method: immunoSEQ multiplex PCR. Of hundreds of thousands of clones listed, approximately 88% are singletons. Source material: PBMCs or T cells enriched from blood (not recorded which). The origin of the receptors is a man between 60 and 75 years old who had recovered from COVID-19. Both conserved end residues are part of each CDR3. Fields, in order: CDR3 DNA, CDR3 protein, V gene, clone size, D gene, J gene. The D gene is left open where the match is weak. Only some rows state a clone size, as once, few, many or a class for expanded clones.

DNA: TGTGCCAGTTCTGCGGGAGGGGACACCGGGGAGCTGTTTTTT
CDR3: CASSAGGDTGELFF
V: TRBV19
size: -
D: TRBD2
J: TRBJ2-2

DNA: TGTGCCAGCAGTGAACAGAAAGTCCTCTCCTACGAGCAGTACTTC
CDR3: CASSEQKVLSYEQYF
V: TRBV28
size: -
D: -
J: TRBJ2-7

DNA: TGTGCCAGCAGCTACCAGAAGAACACTGAAGCTTTCTTT
CDR3: CASSYQKNTEAFF
V: TRBV7-3
size: -
D: -
J: TRBJ1-1

DNA: TGTGCCAGCAGTTCACTTCTAGCGGGATTCTACAATGAGCAGTTCTTC
CDR3: CASSSLLAGFYNEQFF
V: TRBV6-5
size: -
D: TRBD2
J: TRBJ2-1

DNA: TGTGCCAGCAGCTCCCAGGGGGGGAACACTGAAGCTTTCTTT
CDR3: CASSSQGGNTEAFF
V: TRBV7-3
size: -
D: TRBD1
J: TRBJ1-1

DNA: TGTGCCAGCAGCTTACTCAGAGGATATGGCTACACCTTC
CDR3: CASSLLRGYGYTF
V: TRBV7-2
size: -
D: -
J: TRBJ1-2

DNA: TGTGCCAGCAGCTTGGGGCAGAACTATGGCTACACCTTC
CDR3: CASSLGQNYGYTF
V: TRBV7-3
size: -
D: -
J: TRBJ1-2

DNA: TGTGCCAGCAGCAACTCCGCGGGGCTAGCGGATGGCGATGAGCAGTTCTTC
CDR3: CASSNSAGLADGDEQFF
V: TRBV28
size: -
D: TRBD2
J: TRBJ2-1

DNA: TGTGCCAGCAGTTTAACAGGGGGCGGTGGCTACACCTTC
CDR3: CASSLTGGGGYTF
V: TRBV28
size: -
D: TRBD1
J: TRBJ1-2

DNA: TGTGCCAGCAGCGACTGGACTAGCTATGAGGAGCAGTACTTC
CDR3: CASSDWTSYEEQYF
V: TRBV5-4
size: -
D: TRBD2
J: TRBJ2-7

DNA: TGTGCCAGCAGCGGACTAGCGGGAACCGCAGATACGCAGTATTTT
CDR3: CASSGLAGTADTQYF
V: TRBV3-1/TRBV3-2
size: -
D: TRBD2
J: TRBJ2-3

DNA: TGTGCCAGCAGCAAAGGACAGGGGGTCACCGGGGAGCTGTTTTTT
CDR3: CASSKGQGVTGELFF
V: TRBV6-5
size: -
D: TRBD1
J: TRBJ2-2

DNA: TGTGCCAGCAGTCGCACCAACCTCGGGAGCCATACCCTCCACTTT
CDR3: CASSRTNLGSHTLHF
V: TRBV6-5
size: -
D: -
J: TRBJ1-6

DNA: TGTGCCAGCAGAAGAACAGAGGGAGGCTACGAGCAGTACTTC
CDR3: CASRRTEGGYEQYF
V: TRBV7-6
size: -
D: -
J: TRBJ2-7

DNA: TGTGCCAGCTCGGCGGGGGGCTATGGCTACACCTTC
CDR3: CASSAGGYGYTF
V: TRBV19
size: -
D: -
J: TRBJ1-2

DNA: TGTGCCAGCAGTGGCGGACTAGTGGGAACAGATACGCAGTATTTT
CDR3: CASSGGLVGTDTQYF
V: TRBV27
size: once
D: TRBD2
J: TRBJ2-3

DNA: TGTGCCAGCAGTTTCGGTAGGGGTCGAGGTTCACCCCTCCACTTT
CDR3: CASSFGRGRGSPLHF
V: TRBV27
size: few
D: -
J: TRBJ1-6

DNA: TGTGCCAGCAGTTACGACACCCGATCCGGAAACACCATATATTTT
CDR3: CASSYDTRSGNTIYF
V: TRBV6-5
size: -
D: -
J: TRBJ1-3

DNA: TGTGCCAGCAGTGACTCACCGGGCTACGAGCAGTACTTC
CDR3: CASSDSPGYEQYF
V: TRBV6-4
size: few
D: -
J: TRBJ2-7

DNA: TGTGCCAGCTCACCCCCCTCTTTCGGGGAGCTGTTTTTT
CDR3: CASSPPSFGELFF
V: TRBV18
size: -
D: -
J: TRBJ2-2

DNA: TGCGCCAGCAGCTTGGTGGGTCTAGCGGGAGGAGAGACCCAGTACTTC
CDR3: CASSLVGLAGGETQYF
V: TRBV5-1
size: -
D: TRBD2
J: TRBJ2-5

DNA: TGTGCCAGCAGCCCCCAGGACAGGGCACTTCAGCCCCAGCATTTT
CDR3: CASSPQDRALQPQHF
V: TRBV7-6
size: -
D: TRBD1
J: TRBJ1-5

DNA: TGCGCCAGCAGCCAAGACCCTGAGGGAGGGCCCTACAATGAGCAGTTCTTC
CDR3: CASSQDPEGGPYNEQFF
V: TRBV4-1
size: -
D: TRBD2
J: TRBJ2-1

DNA: TGTGCCACCAGTGAACGGCGACAGGTACCAGATACGCAGTATTTT
CDR3: CATSERRQVPDTQYF
V: TRBV24-1
size: -
D: -
J: TRBJ2-3

DNA: TGTGCCAGCAGCCCAGGGGGCGGGTTGTACACTGAAGCTTTCTTT
CDR3: CASSPGGGLYTEAFF
V: TRBV5-6
size: few
D: TRBD1
J: TRBJ1-1

DNA: TGTGCCAGCAGCAGGGGACAAGACACTGAAGCTTTCTTT
CDR3: CASSRGQDTEAFF
V: TRBV28
size: few
D: -
J: TRBJ1-1